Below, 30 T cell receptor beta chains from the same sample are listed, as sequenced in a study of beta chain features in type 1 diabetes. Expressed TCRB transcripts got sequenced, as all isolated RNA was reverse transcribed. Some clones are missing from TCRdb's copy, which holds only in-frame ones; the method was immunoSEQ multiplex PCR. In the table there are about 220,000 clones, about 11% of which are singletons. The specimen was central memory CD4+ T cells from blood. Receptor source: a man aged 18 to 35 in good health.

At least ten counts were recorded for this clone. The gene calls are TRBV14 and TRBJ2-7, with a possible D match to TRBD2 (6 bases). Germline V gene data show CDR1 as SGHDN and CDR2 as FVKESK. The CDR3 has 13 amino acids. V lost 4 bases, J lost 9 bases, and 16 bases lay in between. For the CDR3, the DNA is TGTGCCAGCAGCCCTCGGGGGACCTCCGTGCAGTACTTC. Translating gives CASSPRGTSVQYF.

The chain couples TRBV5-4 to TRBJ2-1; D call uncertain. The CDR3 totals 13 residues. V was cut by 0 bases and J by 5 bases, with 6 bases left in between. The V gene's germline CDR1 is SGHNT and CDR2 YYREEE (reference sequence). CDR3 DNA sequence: TGTGCCAGCAGCTTGGGGGGTGACAATGAGCAGTTCTTC. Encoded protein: CASSLGGDNEQFF.

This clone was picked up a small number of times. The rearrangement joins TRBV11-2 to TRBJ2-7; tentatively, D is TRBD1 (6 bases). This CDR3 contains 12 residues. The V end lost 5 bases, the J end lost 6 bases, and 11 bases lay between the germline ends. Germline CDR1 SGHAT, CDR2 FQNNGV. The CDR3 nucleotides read TGTGCCAGCAGCCCGGACAGACGCGAGCAGTACTTC. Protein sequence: CASSPDRREQYF.

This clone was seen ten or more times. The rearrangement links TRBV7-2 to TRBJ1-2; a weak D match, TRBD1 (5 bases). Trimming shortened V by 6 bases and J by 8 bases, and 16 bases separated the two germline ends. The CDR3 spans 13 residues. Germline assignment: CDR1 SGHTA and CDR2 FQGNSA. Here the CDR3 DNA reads TGTGCCAGCAGGTTACAGGAACCTCGGGGCTACACCTTC. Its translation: CASRLQEPRGYTF.

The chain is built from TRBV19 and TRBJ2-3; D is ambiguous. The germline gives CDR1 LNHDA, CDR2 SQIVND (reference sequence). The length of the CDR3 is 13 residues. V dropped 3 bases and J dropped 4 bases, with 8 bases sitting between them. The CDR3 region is CASSIGYADTQYF. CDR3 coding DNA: TGTGCCAGTAGTATCGGCTACGCAGATACGCAGTATTTT.

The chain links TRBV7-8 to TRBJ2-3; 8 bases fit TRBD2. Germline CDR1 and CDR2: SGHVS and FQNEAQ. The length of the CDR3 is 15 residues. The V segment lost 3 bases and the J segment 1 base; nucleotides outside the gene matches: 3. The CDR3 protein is CASSLREEGTDTQYF. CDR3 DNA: TGTGCCAGCAGCTTGCGGGAGGAAGGCACAGATACGCAGTATTTT.

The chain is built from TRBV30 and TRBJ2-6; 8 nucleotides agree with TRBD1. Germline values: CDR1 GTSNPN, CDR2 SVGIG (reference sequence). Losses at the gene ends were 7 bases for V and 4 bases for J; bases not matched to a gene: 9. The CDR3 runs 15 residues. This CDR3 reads CALGQGSAGANVLTF. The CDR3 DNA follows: TGTGCCTTAGGACAGGGATCGGCAGGGGCCAACGTCCTGACTTTC.

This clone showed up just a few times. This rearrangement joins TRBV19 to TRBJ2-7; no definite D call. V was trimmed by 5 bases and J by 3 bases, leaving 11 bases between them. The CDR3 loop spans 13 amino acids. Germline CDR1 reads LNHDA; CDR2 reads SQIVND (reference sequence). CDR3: CASSWGTGYEQYF. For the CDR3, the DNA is TGTGCCAGTAGTTGGGGTACGGGCTACGAGCAGTACTTC. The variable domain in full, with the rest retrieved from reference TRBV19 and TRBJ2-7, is DGGITQSPKYLFRKEGQNVTLSCEQNLNHDAMYWYRQDPGQGLRLIYYSQIVNDFQKGDIAEGYSVSREKKESFPLTVTSAQKNPTAFYLCASSWGTGYEQYFGPGTRLTVT.

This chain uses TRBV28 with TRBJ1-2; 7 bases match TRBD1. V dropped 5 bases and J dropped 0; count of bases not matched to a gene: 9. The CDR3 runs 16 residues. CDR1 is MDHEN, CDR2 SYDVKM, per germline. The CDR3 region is CASSPRGTEPNYGYTF. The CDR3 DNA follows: TGTGCCAGCAGTCCCCGGGGGACAGAACCTAACTATGGCTACACCTTC.

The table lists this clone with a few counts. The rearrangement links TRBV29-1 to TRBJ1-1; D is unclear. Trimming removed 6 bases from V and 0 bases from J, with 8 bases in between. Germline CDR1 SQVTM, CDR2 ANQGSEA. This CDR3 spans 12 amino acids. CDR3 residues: CSVIGVNTEAFF. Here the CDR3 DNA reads TGCAGCGTGATTGGCGTGAACACTGAAGCTTTCTTT.

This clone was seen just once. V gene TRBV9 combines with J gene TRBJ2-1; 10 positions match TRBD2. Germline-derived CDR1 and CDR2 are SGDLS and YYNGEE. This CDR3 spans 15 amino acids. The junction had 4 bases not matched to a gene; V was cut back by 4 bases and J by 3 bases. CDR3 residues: CASSPRLAGYNEQFF. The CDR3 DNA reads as TGTGCCAGCAGCCCCCGACTAGCGGGCTACAATGAGCAGTTCTTC.

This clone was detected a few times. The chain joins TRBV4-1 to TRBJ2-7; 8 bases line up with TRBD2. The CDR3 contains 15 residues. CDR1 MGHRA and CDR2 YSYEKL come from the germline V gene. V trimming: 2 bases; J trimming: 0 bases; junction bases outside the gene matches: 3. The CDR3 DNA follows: TGCGCCAGCAGCCAACCCACTAGCGGCTCCTACGAGCAGTACTTC. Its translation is CASSQPTSGSYEQYF.

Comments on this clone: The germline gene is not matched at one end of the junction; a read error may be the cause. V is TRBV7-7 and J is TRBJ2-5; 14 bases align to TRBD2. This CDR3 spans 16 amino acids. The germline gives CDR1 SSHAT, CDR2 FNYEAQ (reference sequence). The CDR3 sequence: CASSPGLAGVVETQYF. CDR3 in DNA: TGTGCTAGCAGCCCGGGACTAGCGGGAGTAGTAGAGACCCAGTACTTC.

Here the CDR3 reads CASSYVWEREQYF. The CDR3 DNA is TGTGCCAGCAGTTACGTCTGGGAGCGCGAGCAGTACTTC. The chain employs TRBV6-5 and TRBJ2-7, with D possibly being TRBD2 (5 bases). Germline CDR1 MNHEY, CDR2 SVGAGI. This CDR3 region has 13 residues. V was pared by 2 bases and J by 6 bases, with 11 bases between.

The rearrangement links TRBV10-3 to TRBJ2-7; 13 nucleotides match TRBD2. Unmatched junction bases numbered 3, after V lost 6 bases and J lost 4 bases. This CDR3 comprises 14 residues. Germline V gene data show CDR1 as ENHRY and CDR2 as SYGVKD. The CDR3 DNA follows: TGTGCCATCAGCCGACTAGCGGGGGGTTACGAGCAGTACTTC. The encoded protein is CAISRLAGGYEQYF.

CDR3 in DNA: TGTGCCAGCAGCTTAGATCCCCTCTACGAGCAGTACTTC. Its protein product is CASSLDPLYEQYF. The gene calls are TRBV7-2 and TRBJ2-7; D call uncertain. Trimming shortened V by 1 base and J by 3 bases, and 7 bases separated the two germline ends. The CDR3 is made up of 13 amino acids. Germline-derived CDR1 and CDR2 are SGHTA and FQGNSA.

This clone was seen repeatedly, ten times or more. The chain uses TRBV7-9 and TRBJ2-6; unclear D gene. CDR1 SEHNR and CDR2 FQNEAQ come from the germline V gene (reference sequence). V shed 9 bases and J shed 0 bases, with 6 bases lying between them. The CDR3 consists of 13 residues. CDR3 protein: CASDTSGANVLTF. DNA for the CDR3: TGTGCCAGTGATACCTCTGGGGCCAACGTCCTGACTTTC.

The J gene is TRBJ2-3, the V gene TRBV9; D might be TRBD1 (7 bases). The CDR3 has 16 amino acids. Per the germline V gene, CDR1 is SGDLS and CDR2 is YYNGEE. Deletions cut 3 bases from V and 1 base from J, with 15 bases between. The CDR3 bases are TGTGCCAGCAGCGGGGGCGGGACAGAAGGCACAGATACGCAGTATTTT. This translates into CASSGGGTEGTDTQYF.

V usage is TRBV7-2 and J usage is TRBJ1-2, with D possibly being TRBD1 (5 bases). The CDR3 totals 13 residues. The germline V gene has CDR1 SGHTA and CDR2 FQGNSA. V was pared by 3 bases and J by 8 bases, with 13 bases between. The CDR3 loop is CASSLTGAWGYTF. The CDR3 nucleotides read TGTGCCAGCAGCTTGACCGGGGCTTGGGGCTACACCTTC.

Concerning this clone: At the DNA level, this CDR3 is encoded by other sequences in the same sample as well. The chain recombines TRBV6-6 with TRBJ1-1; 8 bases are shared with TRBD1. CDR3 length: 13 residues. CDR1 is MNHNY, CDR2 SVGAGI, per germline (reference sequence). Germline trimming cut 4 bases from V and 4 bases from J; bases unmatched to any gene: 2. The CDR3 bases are TGTGCCAGCAGTTCCAGGGGGCTCACTGAAGCTTTCTTT. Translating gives CASSSRGLTEAFF.

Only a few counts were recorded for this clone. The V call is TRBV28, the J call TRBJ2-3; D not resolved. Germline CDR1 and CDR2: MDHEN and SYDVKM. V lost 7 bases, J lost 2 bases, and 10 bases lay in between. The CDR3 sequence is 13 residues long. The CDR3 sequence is CASTIDPTDTQYF. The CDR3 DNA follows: TGTGCCAGCACCATCGACCCCACAGATACGCAGTATTTT.

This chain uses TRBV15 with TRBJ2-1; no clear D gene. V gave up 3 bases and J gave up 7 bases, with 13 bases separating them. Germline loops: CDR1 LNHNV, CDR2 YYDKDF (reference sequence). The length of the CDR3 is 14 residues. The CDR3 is CATSREMGRNEQFF. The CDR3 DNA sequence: TGTGCCACCAGCAGGGAAATGGGCCGGAATGAGCAGTTCTTC. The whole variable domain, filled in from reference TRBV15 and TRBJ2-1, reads DAMVIQNPRYQVTQFGKPVTLSCSQTLNHNVMYWYQQKSSQAPKLLFHYYDKDFNNEADTPDNFQSRRPNTSFCFLDIRSPGLGDTAMYLCATSREMGRNEQFFGPGTRLTVL.

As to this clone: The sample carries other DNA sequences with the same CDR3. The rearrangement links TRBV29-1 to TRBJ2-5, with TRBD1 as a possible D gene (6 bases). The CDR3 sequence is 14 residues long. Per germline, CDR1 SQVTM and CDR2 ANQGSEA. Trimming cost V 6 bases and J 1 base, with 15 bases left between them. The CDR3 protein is CSVGGGASQETQYF. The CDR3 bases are TGCAGCGTGGGTGGGGGCGCATCCCAAGAGACCCAGTACTTC. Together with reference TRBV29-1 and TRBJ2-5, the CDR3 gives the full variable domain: SAVISQKPSRDICQRGTSLTIQCQVDSQVTMMFWYRQQPGQSLTLIATANQGSEATYESGFVIDKFPISRPNLTFSTLTVSNMSPEDSSIYLCSVGGGASQETQYFGPGTRLLVL.

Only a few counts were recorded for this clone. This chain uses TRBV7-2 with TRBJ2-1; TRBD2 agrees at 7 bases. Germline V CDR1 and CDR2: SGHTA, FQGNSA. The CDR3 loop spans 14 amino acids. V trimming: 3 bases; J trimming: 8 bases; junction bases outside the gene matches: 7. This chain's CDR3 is CASSLGGSLYEQFF. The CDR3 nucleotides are TGTGCCAGCAGCTTGGGCGGGAGCCTTTATGAGCAGTTCTTC. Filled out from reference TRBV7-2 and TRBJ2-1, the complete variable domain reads GAGVSQSPSNKVTEKGKDVELRCDPISGHTALYWYRQSLGQGLEFLIYFQGNSAPDKSGLPSDRFSAERTGGSVSTLTIQRTQQEDSAVYLCASSLGGSLYEQFFGPGTRLTVL.

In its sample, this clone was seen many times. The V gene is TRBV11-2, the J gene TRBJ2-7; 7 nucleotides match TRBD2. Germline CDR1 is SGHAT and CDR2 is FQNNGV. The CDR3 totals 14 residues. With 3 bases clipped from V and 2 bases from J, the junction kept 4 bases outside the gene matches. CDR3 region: CASSFTAGAYEQYF. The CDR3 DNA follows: TGTGCCAGCAGCTTCACGGCGGGAGCCTACGAGCAGTACTTC.

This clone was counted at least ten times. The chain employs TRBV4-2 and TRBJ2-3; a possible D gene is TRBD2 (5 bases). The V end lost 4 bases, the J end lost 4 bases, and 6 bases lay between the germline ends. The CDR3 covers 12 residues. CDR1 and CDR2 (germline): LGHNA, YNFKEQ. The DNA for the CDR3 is TGTGCCAGCAGCCGGCGGGCAGATACGCAGTATTTT. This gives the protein CASSRRADTQYF.

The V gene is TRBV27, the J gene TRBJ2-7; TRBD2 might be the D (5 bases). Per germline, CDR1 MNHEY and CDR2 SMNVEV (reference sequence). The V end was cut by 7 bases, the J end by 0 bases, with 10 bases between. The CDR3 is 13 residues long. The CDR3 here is CASKEVNSYEQYF. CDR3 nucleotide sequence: TGTGCCAGCAAGGAGGTAAACTCCTACGAGCAGTACTTC.

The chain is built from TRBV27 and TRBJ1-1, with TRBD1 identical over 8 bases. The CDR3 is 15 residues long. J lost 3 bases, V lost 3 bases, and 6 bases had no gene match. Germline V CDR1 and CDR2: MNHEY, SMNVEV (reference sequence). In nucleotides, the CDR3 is TGTGCCAGCAGTTTGACGACAGGGGCGGACACTGAAGCTTTCTTT. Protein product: CASSLTTGADTEAFF.

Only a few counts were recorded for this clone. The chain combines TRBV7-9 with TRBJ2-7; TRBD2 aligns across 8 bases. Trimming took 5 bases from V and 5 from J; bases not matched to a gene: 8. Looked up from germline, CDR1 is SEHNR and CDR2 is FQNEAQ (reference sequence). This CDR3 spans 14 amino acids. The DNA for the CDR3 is TGTGCCAGCAGCCGCCAAAGCGGGAGCCACGAGCAGTACTTC. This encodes CASSRQSGSHEQYF.

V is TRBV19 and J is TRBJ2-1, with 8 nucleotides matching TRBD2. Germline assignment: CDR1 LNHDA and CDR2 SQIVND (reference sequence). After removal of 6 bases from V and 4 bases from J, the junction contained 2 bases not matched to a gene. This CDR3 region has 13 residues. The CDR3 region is CASSTSGYNEQFF. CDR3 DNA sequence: TGTGCCAGTAGCACTAGCGGATACAATGAGCAGTTCTTC.